Below, 32 T cell receptor beta chains from the same sample are listed, as sequenced in a study of blood T cells in healthy people across ages. The authors ran a second PCR of 7 to 11 cycles using a sample-barcoded 5' primer and a J-beta primer mix. Each CDR3 protein gets one entry after TCRdb re-called the 5' RACE reads with MiXCR. This table has around 1.7 million distinct CDR3 sequences, roughly 27% appearing once. Sequences were obtained from blood. The receptor source for this set is a woman between 25 and 40 years old in good health.

This clonotype was picked up a small number of times. V usage is TRBV7-2 and J usage is TRBJ1-2; 10 bases align to TRBD1. CDR3 length: 14 residues. The germline CDR1 and CDR2 sequences are SGHTA and FQGNSA. The J segment lost 4 bases and the V segment lost 5 bases, leaving 4 bases of the junction unmatched. The CDR3 region is CASSGDRGFYGYTF. The CDR3 bases are TGTGCCAGCAGCGGGGACAGGGGTTTCTATGGCTACACCTTC.

This rearrangement joins TRBV5-5 to TRBJ2-1, with unresolved D. Trimming cost V 1 base and J 2 bases, with 10 bases left between them. The CDR3 extends over 15 amino acids. CDR1 and CDR2 from the germline V gene are SGHKS and YYEKEE (reference sequence). As DNA, the CDR3 is TGTGCCAGCAGCTTGAAGTACGGCGCCTACAATGAGCAGTTCTTC. This translates into CASSLKYGAYNEQFF.

There are a few counts of this clonotype. V gene TRBV5-1 combines with J gene TRBJ2-7, with D perhaps matching TRBD1 (6 bases). V lost 2 bases to trimming and J lost 6 bases, with 12 bases between them. The CDR3 loop spans 13 amino acids. Germline lookup yields CDR1 SGHRS and CDR2 YFSETQ. CDR3 protein: CASSLDDRTEQYF. Written as DNA, the CDR3 is TGCGCCAGCAGCTTAGATGACAGGACCGAGCAGTACTTC. The full variable domain, its missing parts supplied by reference TRBV5-1 and TRBJ2-7, is KAGVTQTPRYLIKTRGQQVTLSCSPISGHRSVSWYQQTPGQGLQFLFEYFSETQRNKGNFPGRFSGRQFSNSRSEMNVSTLELGDSALYLCASSLDDRTEQYFGPGTRLTVT.

The chain uses TRBV27 and TRBJ1-4; D uncertain. In germline, CDR1 is MNHEY, CDR2 SMNVEV (reference sequence). V lost 5 bases, J lost 3 bases, and 13 bases lay in between. The CDR3 consists of 15 residues. The CDR3 bases are TGTGCCAGCAGTCCTAATGGGCTATCTAATGAAAAACTGTTTTTT. This encodes CASSPNGLSNEKLFF.

The rearrangement links TRBV5-1 to TRBJ2-1; 13 bases line up with TRBD2. This CDR3 comprises 16 residues. Trimming removed 3 bases from V and 5 bases from J; junction bases left unmatched: 5. Per the germline V gene, CDR1 is SGHRS and CDR2 is YFSETQ. CDR3 sequence: CASSYTSGGANNEQFF. For the CDR3, the DNA is TGCGCCAGCAGCTATACTAGCGGGGGGGCCAACAATGAGCAGTTCTTC.

With respect to this clonotype: A much larger clone differs by one base, so this may be a read error. DNA of the CDR3: TGTGCCATCAGTGCCGGGGGGACCCAGTTCTTC. Translating gives CAISAGGTQFF. This chain uses TRBV10-3 with TRBJ2-1, with TRBD2 matching 7 bases. This CDR3 is built from 11 residues. Trimming removed 4 bases from V and 13 bases from J; junction bases left unmatched: 4. CDR1 is ENHRY, CDR2 SYGVKD, per germline.

This clonotype was counted between two and nine times. The genes are TRBV5-1 and TRBJ2-3; D call uncertain. Trimming shortened V by 4 bases and J by 0 bases, and 15 bases separated the two germline ends. Germline V gene lookup returns CDR1 SGHRS and CDR2 YFSETQ. The CDR3 consists of 16 residues. CDR3: CASSPRLTASTDTQYF. Written as DNA, the CDR3 is TGCGCCAGCAGCCCCCGACTGACCGCTAGCACAGATACGCAGTATTTT.

The rearrangement links TRBV12-3 or TRBV12-4 to TRBJ1-2, with 8 bases identical to TRBD1. This CDR3 spans 15 amino acids. V shed 1 base and J 6 bases; nucleotides not matched to a gene: 7. The CDR3 is CASSLGMDRVDGYTF. CDR3 nucleotide sequence: TGTGCCAGCAGTTTAGGGATGGACAGGGTTGATGGCTACACCTTC.

The chain carries TRBV5-5 and TRBJ1-5; perhaps TRBD1 as D (5 bases). Trimming left V 6 bases short and J 7 bases short, with 23 bases between. The CDR3 is 16 residues long. Germline assignment: CDR1 SGHKS and CDR2 YYEKEE (reference sequence). The CDR3: CASTVQSGDAGQPQHF. CDR3 nucleotides: TGTGCCAGCACCGTCCAATCGGGGGACGCCGGGCAGCCCCAGCATTTT.

This clonotype was observed at least ten times. Compared with germline, one end of the junction differs, possibly owing to a read error. The CDR3 protein is CASSFTGGNEQFF. In DNA form, the CDR3 reads TGTGCCAGCAGCTTCACGGGTGGAAATGAGCAGTTCTTC. The gene calls are TRBV5-1 and TRBJ2-1; no clear D. Germline assignment: CDR1 SGHRS and CDR2 YFSETQ. This CDR3 spans 13 amino acids.

The CDR3 nucleotides read TGTGCCGTCGGGACAGGGGCAAGCACAGATACGCAGTATTTT. This encodes CAVGTGASTDTQYF. The rearrangement uses TRBV10-3 and TRBJ2-3, with 10 bases that match TRBD1. Germline CDR1 is ENHRY and CDR2 is SYGVKD. V shed 11 bases and J 0 bases; nucleotides not matched to a gene: 5. The CDR3 loop spans 14 amino acids.

This clonotype was seen more than once but under ten times. The chain uses TRBV4-3 and TRBJ2-7; TRBD2 might be the D (6 bases). V was trimmed by 4 bases and J by 5 bases, leaving 15 bases between them. Germline V gene lookup returns CDR1 LGHNA and CDR2 YSLEER. CDR3 length: 14 residues. The CDR3 is CASSLRAGNHEQYF. CDR3 sequence (DNA): TGCGCCAGCAGCCTAAGGGCGGGGAACCACGAGCAGTACTTC.

About this clonotype: A much larger clone differs from this one at a single base, so this may be a read error. This chain links TRBV6-2 or TRBV6-3 with TRBJ2-4; 8 nucleotides line up with TRBD2. This CDR3 spans 16 amino acids. CDR1 is MNHEY, CDR2 SVGEGT, per germline. CDR3 loop: CAGSLSPGLGIGEQYF. The CDR3 region has the DNA TGTGCCGGCAGTCTATCCCCGGGACTAGGGATCGGAGAGCAGTACTTC.

A note on this clonotype: The junction departs from germline at one end; a sequencing error may be responsible. V usage is TRBV5-1 and J usage is TRBJ2-5; 7 nucleotides match TRBD1. Per the germline V gene, CDR1 is SGHRS and CDR2 is YFSETQ. This CDR3 is built from 13 residues. The CDR3 protein is CASKQLGTETQCF. As DNA, the CDR3 is TGCGCCAGCAAGCAGCTTGGGACAGAGACCCAGTGCTTC. Using reference TRBV5-1 and TRBJ2-5 for the parts outside the CDR3, the full variable domain is KAGVTQTPRYLIKTRGQQVTLSCSPISGHRSVSWYQQTPGQGLQFLFEYFSETQRNKGNFPGRFSGRQFSNSRSEMNVSTLELGDSALYLCASKQLGTETQCFGPGTRLLVL.

This clonotype was seen a handful of times. This rearrangement joins TRBV9 to TRBJ2-5, with TRBD1 as a possible D gene (6 bases). Germline lookup yields CDR1 SGDLS and CDR2 YYNGEE. The germline V and J ends were trimmed by 0 bases and 5 bases, with 14 bases remaining between them. The CDR3 loop spans 15 amino acids. The DNA for the CDR3 is TGTGCCAGCAGCGTAGGGCAGGGGATACTGGAGACCCAGTACTTC. The encoded protein is CASSVGQGILETQYF. The whole variable domain, remainder taken from reference TRBV9 and TRBJ2-5, is DSGVTQTPKHLITATGQRVTLRCSPRSGDLSVYWYQQSLDQGLQFLIQYYNGEERAKGNILERFSAQQFPDLHSELNLSSLELGDSALYFCASSVGQGILETQYFGPGTRLLVL.

This clonotype was seen many times. The V gene is TRBV2, the J gene TRBJ2-1, with TRBD1 matching 7 bases. Trimming cost V 6 bases and J 13 bases; bases outside gene matches: 3. Germline V gives CDR1 SNHLY, CDR2 FYNNEI. This CDR3 spans 10 amino acids. The DNA for the CDR3 is TGTGCCAGCAGCCGGGACAGTCAGTTCTTC. Its translation: CASSRDSQFF.

This clonotype was counted between two and nine times. This rearrangement joins TRBV10-2 to TRBJ2-5, with TRBD1 matching 7 bases. Germline-derived CDR1 and CDR2 are WSHSY and SAAADI. Losses at the gene ends were 6 bases for V and 5 bases for J; bases not matched to a gene: 12. The CDR3 length is 15 residues. The CDR3 region is CASREPTGKGETQYF. In DNA form, the CDR3 reads TGCGCCAGCAGGGAGCCGACAGGGAAGGGGGAGACCCAGTACTTC.

The chain combines TRBV7-9 with TRBJ2-7, with D possibly TRBD1 on 6 matching bases. The CDR3 sequence is 13 residues long. Germline-derived CDR1 and CDR2 are SEHNR and FQNEAQ (reference sequence). Trimming took 8 bases from V and 0 from J, leaving 11 bases between them. CDR3 bases: TGTGCCAGCCTCCAGGACAGCTCCTACGAGCAGTACTTC. Encoded protein: CASLQDSSYEQYF. The variable domain in full, with the rest retrieved from reference TRBV7-9 and TRBJ2-7, is DTGVSQNPRHKITKRGQNVTFRCDPISEHNRLYWYRQTLGQGPEFLTYFQNEAQLEKSRLLSDRFSAERPKGSFSTLEIQRTEQGDSAMYLCASLQDSSYEQYFGPGTRLTVT.

The gene calls are TRBV7-2 and TRBJ1-1, with D perhaps TRBD1 (5 bases). V was pared by 2 bases and J by 6 bases, with 13 bases between. Germline CDR1 SGHTA, CDR2 FQGNSA. CDR3 length: 14 amino acids. The CDR3 DNA sequence: TGTGCCAGCAGCTTATCGGGGGTAACGGCTGAAGCTTTCTTT. Amino acids: CASSLSGVTAEAFF. Supplemented by reference TRBV7-2 and TRBJ1-1, the full variable domain reads GAGVSQSPSNKVTEKGKDVELRCDPISGHTALYWYRQSLGQGLEFLIYFQGNSAPDKSGLPSDRFSAERTGGSVSTLTIQRTQQEDSAVYLCASSLSGVTAEAFFGQGTRLTVV.

This clonotype was counted a single time. This may come from a read error, since a much larger clone is one base off. The chain has TRBV7-9 and TRBJ2-1; the D is unclear. This CDR3 spans 12 amino acids. V was clipped by 1 base and J by 12 bases, with 10 bases between them. CDR1 and CDR2 from the germline V gene are SEHNR and FQNEAQ (reference sequence). CDR3 sequence: CASSLEGIRQFF. CDR3 coding DNA: TGTGCCAGCAGCTTAGAGGGAATTCGGCAGTTCTTC.

V and J are TRBV20-1 and TRBJ1-4; D call uncertain. This CDR3 spans 13 amino acids. Trimming cost V 0 bases and J 8 bases, with 10 bases left between them. Germline CDR1 DFQATT, CDR2 SNEGSKA (reference sequence). The CDR3 DNA is TGCAGTGCTAGAGAAGGTTCTCAGGAAAAACTGTTTTTT. Translated: CSAREGSQEKLFF.

This chain connects TRBV7-6 to TRBJ2-7, with 8 bases fitting TRBD1. Germline loops: CDR1 SGHVS, CDR2 FNYEAQ. This CDR3 has 14 residues. Trimming took 4 bases from V and 6 from J; bases not matched to a gene: 8. Here the CDR3 reads CASSSLGTGGEQYF. CDR3 in DNA: TGTGCCAGCAGCTCCCTTGGGACAGGAGGCGAGCAGTACTTC. Based on the CDR3 plus reference TRBV7-6 and TRBJ2-7, the full variable domain is GAGVSQSPRYKVTKRGQDVALRCDPISGHVSLYWYRQALGQGPEFLTYFNYEAQQDKSGLPNDRFSAERPEGSISTLTIQRTEQRDSAMYRCASSSLGTGGEQYFGPGTRLTVT.

There are many counts of this clonotype. J is TRBJ2-1 and V is TRBV6-5, with 16 positions matching TRBD2. The germline V gene has CDR1 MNHEY and CDR2 SVGAGI. CDR3 length: 17 residues. The V gene end was trimmed by 6 bases and the J gene end by 2 bases; junction bases not matched to a gene: 4. The CDR3, as DNA: TGTGCCAGCAGCCGCGGGACTAGCGGGAGGGCCTACAATGAGCAGTTCTTC. The encoded protein is CASSRGTSGRAYNEQFF.

This sequence joins TRBV3-1 and TRBJ2-7; possible D gene TRBD2, 6 bases. This CDR3 is 18 amino acids long. V shed 0 bases and J shed 0 bases, with 18 bases lying between them. CDR1 LGHDT and CDR2 YNNKEL come from the germline V gene (reference sequence). The CDR3: CASSQEAWDEGGSYEQYF. CDR3 sequence (DNA): TGTGCCAGCAGCCAAGAGGCATGGGACGAGGGAGGCTCCTACGAGCAGTACTTC.

Regarding this clonotype: A single base separates this from a much larger clone, so it may be a read error. The chain recombines TRBV21-1 with TRBJ1-2; TRBD1 is taken as the D call from the table, unchecked against the DNA. TRBV21-1 is marked as a pseudogene. CDR3 length: 19 amino acids. CDR3: CASSKLSLNRDTYKDGYTF. The CDR3 nucleotides read TGTGCCAGCAGCAAACTAAGTTTAAACCGCGACACTTATAAGGATGGCTACACCTTC.

This clonotype was seen a few times. The chain links TRBV19 to TRBJ2-5, with D possibly being TRBD2 (6 bases). This CDR3 is built from 16 residues. Trimming shortened V by 4 bases and J by 1 base, and 16 bases separated the two germline ends. Germline V CDR1 and CDR2: LNHDA, SQIVND (reference sequence). CDR3 coding DNA: TGTGCCAGTAGTACGTACACGGGACTTGTCCAAGAGACCCAGTACTTC. Translated: CASSTYTGLVQETQYF.

This clonotype showed up many times. This chain uses TRBV20-1 with TRBJ2-5; 10 positions match TRBD2. The CDR3 is 13 residues long. Germline CDR1 DFQATT, CDR2 SNEGSKA (reference sequence). The CDR3 sequence is CSGTSGVAETQYF. CDR3 bases: TGCAGCGGCACTAGCGGGGTTGCGGAGACCCAGTACTTC.

The genes are TRBV4-2 and TRBJ2-3, with 10 bases identical to TRBD2. Trimming cost V 3 bases and J 4 bases; bases outside gene matches: 10. The CDR3 sequence is 17 residues long. Germline CDR1 and CDR2: LGHNA and YNFKEQ. The CDR3: CASSQGAGGPKPDTQYF. The CDR3 DNA follows: TGTGCCAGCAGCCAGGGAGCGGGGGGGCCTAAACCAGATACGCAGTATTTT.

The chain employs TRBV20-1 and TRBJ2-1, with 7 bases identical to TRBD1. The CDR3 has 17 amino acids. Trimming removed 3 bases from V and 4 bases from J; junction bases left unmatched: 15. Germline CDR1 DFQATT, CDR2 SNEGSKA (reference sequence). The CDR3 DNA is TGCAGTGCTAGGGGCGCGATTGGTAGGGGGCTTTACAATGAGCAGTTCTTC. Translated, it gives CSARGAIGRGLYNEQFF.

In its sample, this clonotype was seen many times. The genes are TRBV29-1 and TRBJ1-2; no reliable D call. Trimming removed 4 bases at V and 8 bases at J, with 14 bases between. Germline-derived CDR1 and CDR2 are SQVTM and ANQGSEA. CDR3 length: 12 residues. CDR3 sequence reads: CSVAGRRTGYTF. Here the CDR3 DNA reads TGCAGCGTTGCGGGCAGAAGGACGGGCTACACCTTC.

With respect to this clonotype: The junction and the germline gene differ at one end; a read error may be behind it. V is TRBV29-1 and J is TRBJ1-4, with a weak D call TRBD1 (5 bases). CDR1 is SQVTM, CDR2 ANQGSEA, per germline. The CDR3 has 13 residues. The CDR3 reads CSVRTPTNEKLFF. CDR3 DNA sequence: TGCAGCGTCCGGACACCAACTAACGAAAAACTGTTTTTT.

V and J are TRBV3-1 and TRBJ2-3, with D maybe TRBD2 (5 bases). The germline V gene encodes CDR1 LGHDT and CDR2 YNNKEL (reference sequence). CDR3 length equals 14 residues. Trimming shortened V by 2 bases and J by 1 base, and 7 bases separated the two germline ends. CDR3 region: CASSQSGRTDTQYF. DNA of the CDR3: TGTGCCAGCAGCCAAAGCGGTCGCACAGATACGCAGTATTTT.